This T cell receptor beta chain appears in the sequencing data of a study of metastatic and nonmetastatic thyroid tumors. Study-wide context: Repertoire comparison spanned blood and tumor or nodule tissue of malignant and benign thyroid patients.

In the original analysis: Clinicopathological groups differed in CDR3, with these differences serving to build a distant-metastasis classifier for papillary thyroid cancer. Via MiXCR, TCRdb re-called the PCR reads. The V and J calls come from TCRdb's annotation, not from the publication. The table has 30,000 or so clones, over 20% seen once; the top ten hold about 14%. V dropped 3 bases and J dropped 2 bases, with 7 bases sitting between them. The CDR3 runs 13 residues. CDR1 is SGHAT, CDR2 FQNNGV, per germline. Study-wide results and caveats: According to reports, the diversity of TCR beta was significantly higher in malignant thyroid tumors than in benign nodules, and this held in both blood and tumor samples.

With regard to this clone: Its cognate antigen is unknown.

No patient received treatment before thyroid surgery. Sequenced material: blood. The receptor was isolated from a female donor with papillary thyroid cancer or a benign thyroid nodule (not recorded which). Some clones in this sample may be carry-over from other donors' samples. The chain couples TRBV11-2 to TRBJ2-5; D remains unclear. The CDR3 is CASSLWRQETQYF. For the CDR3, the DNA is TGTGCCAGCAGCTTGTGGCGGCAAGAGACCCAGTACTTC.